This T cell receptor beta chain was profiled in a study of T cells in localized non-small cell lung cancer. Clones were read by immunoSEQ multiplex PCR, and TCRdb kept only the in-frame ones, dropping some. The sample holds 35,000 or so clones, almost 90% seen once. Germline V gene data show CDR1 as SGDLS and CDR2 as YYNGEE. This CDR3 has 15 amino acids. The V segment lost 0 bases and the J segment 4 bases; nucleotides outside the gene matches: 4. The rearrangement joins TRBV9 to TRBJ2-3, with TRBD2 identical over 8 bases. Sequencing was performed on peripheral blood, taken before any cancer treatment. This receptor was obtained from a man aged 40 to 70 with stage I lung adenocarcinoma. The CDR3 DNA reads as TGTGCCAGCAGCGTAGCGGGGGGGCCCCCAGATACGCAGTATTTT. It yields the protein CASSVAGGPPDTQYF.